This T cell receptor beta chain is from a study of cytotoxic CD8 clonotypes in ibrutinib-treated CLL. Study summary: Responses: approximately 25 partial, 2 complete; after median around 68 months, 14 stayed remitted, some twelve progressed. Among the samples, the mean was roughly 260,000 productive templates and roughly 100,000 productive rearrangements. Findings and limits, study-wide: Investigators sampled sustained-remission and progressing patients at differing times. In comparison with age-matched healthy donors, baseline clonality was higher and tracked circulating CD8+ T-cell counts.

Assay: immunoSEQ multiplex PCR; the TCRdb copy retains only in-frame clones and omits some. This table has 250,000 to 350,000 clones, 60% to 80% appearing once. The V and J ends lost 9 bases and 4 bases respectively, with 15 bases between them. The germline V gene encodes CDR1 LNHDA and CDR2 SQIVND (reference sequence). CDR3 length: 13 amino acids. On this clone itself: Its antigen remains unknown.

Sequenced material: PBMCs, taken at disease progression, from a patient treated with ibrutinib. This sequence joins TRBV19 and TRBJ1-2; the D is unclear. This clonotype was obtained from a human donor with chronic lymphocytic leukemia. The CDR3 sequence: CASFRGGLYGYTF. The DNA for the CDR3 is TGTGCCAGCTTTAGAGGCGGACTCTATGGCTACACCTTC. Using reference TRBV19 and TRBJ1-2 for the parts outside the CDR3, the full variable domain is DGGITQSPKYLFRKEGQNVTLSCEQNLNHDAMYWYRQDPGQGLRLIYYSQIVNDFQKGDIAEGYSVSREKKESFPLTVTSAQKNPTAFYLCASFRGGLYGYTFGSGTRLTVV.